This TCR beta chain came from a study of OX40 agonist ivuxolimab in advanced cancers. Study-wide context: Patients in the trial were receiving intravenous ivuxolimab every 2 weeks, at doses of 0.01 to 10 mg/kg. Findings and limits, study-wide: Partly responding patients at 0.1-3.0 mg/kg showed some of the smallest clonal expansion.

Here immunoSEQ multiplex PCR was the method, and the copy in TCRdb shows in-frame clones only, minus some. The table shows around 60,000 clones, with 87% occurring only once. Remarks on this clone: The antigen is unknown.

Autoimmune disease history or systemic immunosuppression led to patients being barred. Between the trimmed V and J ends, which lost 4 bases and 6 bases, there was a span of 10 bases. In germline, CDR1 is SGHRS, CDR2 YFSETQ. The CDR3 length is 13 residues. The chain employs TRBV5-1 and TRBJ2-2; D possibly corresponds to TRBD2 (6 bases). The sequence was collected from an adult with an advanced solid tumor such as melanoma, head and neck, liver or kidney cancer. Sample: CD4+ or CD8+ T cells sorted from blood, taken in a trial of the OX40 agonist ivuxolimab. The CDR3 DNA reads TGCGCCAGCAGCACAGGAGGGGCCGGGGAGCTGTTTTTT. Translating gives CASSTGGAGELFF.